This TCR beta chain originates from a study of human versus mouse CDR3 diversity and MHC coevolution. Study background: Each sample yielded about 0.6 x 10^7 to 1.8 x 10^7 valid reads.

General study findings and limits: By iCHAO1, human TCR beta clonotypes numbered some 1.6 million, the most. Human CDR3s averaged more deletions and insertions than mouse CDR3s. Human T cells were selected on several MHC II alleles.

TCRdb keeps only in-frame clones here, not all; method: immunoSEQ multiplex PCR. The sample includes around 77,000 clones, 92% of them seen just once. In the case of this clone: Its antigen is currently unknown.

This receptor was obtained from a person aged 25 to 69 in good health. The sequenced sample consisted of naive CD4+ T cells from blood. Subset in this sample: CD45RO-negative CD62L-positive naive CD4 T cells.

The CDR3 DNA reads as TGTGCCAGCAGCTTAAGTCCAGGGGCGGCCTACGAGCAGTACTTC. Translation gives CASSLSPGAAYEQYF. The chain links TRBV7-3 to TRBJ2-5, with a weak D call TRBD1 (6 bases). The end of the DNA aligns better with TRBJ2-7, so the J call may be wrong. Germline V gives CDR1 SGHTA, CDR2 FQGTGA. The CDR3 totals 15 residues.